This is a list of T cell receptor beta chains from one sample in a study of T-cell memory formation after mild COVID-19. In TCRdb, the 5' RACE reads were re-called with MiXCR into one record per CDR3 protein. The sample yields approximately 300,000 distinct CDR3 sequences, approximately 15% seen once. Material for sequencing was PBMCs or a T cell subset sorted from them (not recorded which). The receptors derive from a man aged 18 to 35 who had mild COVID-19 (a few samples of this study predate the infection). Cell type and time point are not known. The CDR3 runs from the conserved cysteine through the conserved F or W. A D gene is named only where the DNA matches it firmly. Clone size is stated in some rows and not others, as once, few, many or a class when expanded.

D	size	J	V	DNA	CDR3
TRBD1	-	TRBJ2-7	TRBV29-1	TGCAGCGTCATGTGGACAGGGGTCTCCTACGAGCAGTACTTC	CSVMWTGVSYEQYF
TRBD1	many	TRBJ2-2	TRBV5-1	TGCGCCAGCAGCTACCAGGGGGCGAACACCGGGGAGCTGTTTTTT	CASSYQGANTGELFF
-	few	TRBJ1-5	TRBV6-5	TGTGCCAGCAGTTGGAGGCCGAATCAGCCCCAGCATTTT	CASSWRPNQPQHF
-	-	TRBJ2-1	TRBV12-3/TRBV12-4	TGTGCCAGCACTGAGAGGGGTGATGAGCAGTTCTTC	CASTERGDEQFF
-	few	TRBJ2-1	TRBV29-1	TGCAGCGTTAGGGACAATGAGCAGTTCTTC	CSVRDNEQFF
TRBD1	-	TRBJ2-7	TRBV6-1	TGTGCCAGCAGTGCACGGGGACAGAGCGGCGAGCAGTACTTC	CASSARGQSGEQYF
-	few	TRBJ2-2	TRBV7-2	TGTGCCAGCAGCTTAGTTCCCGGGGATACCGGGGAGCTGTTTTTT	CASSLVPGDTGELFF
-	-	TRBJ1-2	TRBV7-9	TGTGCCAGCAGCTTTCCTGCTAGGGTAGATGGCTACACCTTC	CASSFPARVDGYTF
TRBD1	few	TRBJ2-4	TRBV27	TGTGCCAGCAGTTTCGACAGGGGGCTAGCCAAAAACATTCAGTACTTC	CASSFDRGLAKNIQYF
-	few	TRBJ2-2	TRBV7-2	TGTGCCAGCAGCTTCCCTAGACTAGTAGCCAACACCGGGGAGCTGTTTTTT	CASSFPRLVANTGELFF
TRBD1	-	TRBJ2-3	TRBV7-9	TGTGCCAGCAGTCGACAGGGCTCGCTCGGCACAGATACGCAGTATTTT	CASSRQGSLGTDTQYF
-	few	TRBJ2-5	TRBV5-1	TGCGCCAGCAGCTTGACGGCTCCGGGGAGGGAGACCCAGTACTTC	CASSLTAPGRETQYF
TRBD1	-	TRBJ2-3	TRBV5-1	TGCGCCAGCAGCTTCATAGGGGGCCCAGATACGCAGTATTTT	CASSFIGGPDTQYF
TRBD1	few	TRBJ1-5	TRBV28	TGTGCCAGCAGTCGGGACAGTAGAAAGCAGCCCCAGCATTTT	CASSRDSRKQPQHF
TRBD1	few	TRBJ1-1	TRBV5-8	TGTGCCAGCAGCTTGCGACAGGGCCGTTCGGCTGAAGCTTTCTTT	CASSLRQGRSAEAFF
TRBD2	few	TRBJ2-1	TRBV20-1	TGCAGTGCTAGAGGACTAGCGGGATACAATGAGCAGTTCTTC	CSARGLAGYNEQFF
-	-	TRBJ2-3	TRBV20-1	TGCAGTGCAACGGCAGGGGTTCTAGGGGCAGATACGCAGTATTTT	CSATAGVLGADTQYF
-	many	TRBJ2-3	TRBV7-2	TGTGCCAGCGAGGGGGGTTCAGATACGCAGTATTTT	CASEGGSDTQYF
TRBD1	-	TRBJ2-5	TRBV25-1	TGTGCCAGCAGTGAACGCCCCGGGACAGGGGACCGGGAGACCCAGTACTTC	CASSERPGTGDRETQYF
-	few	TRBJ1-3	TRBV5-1	TGCGCCAGCAGCTTGGGCGGTGCCGAAAACACCATATATTTT	CASSLGGAENTIYF
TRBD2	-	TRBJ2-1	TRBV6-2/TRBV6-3	TGTGCCAGCAGCACCGGGACTAGCGTGTACAATGAGCAGTTCTTC	CASSTGTSVYNEQFF
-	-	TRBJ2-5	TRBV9	TGTGCCAGCAGCGTGCAGGGACTCCAAGAGACCCAGTACTTC	CASSVQGLQETQYF
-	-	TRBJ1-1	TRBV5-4	TGTGCCAGCAGCTCCTTCGGGAGGGCTGCTGAAGCTTTCTTT	CASSSFGRAAEAFF
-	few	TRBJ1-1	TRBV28	TGTGCCAGCGGCTCGGGAGGGAGCTCCACTGAAGCTTTCTTT	CASGSGGSSTEAFF
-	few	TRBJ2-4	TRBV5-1	TGCGCCAGCAGCTTGGGGGGAGAGGGAAACATTCAGTACTTC	CASSLGGEGNIQYF
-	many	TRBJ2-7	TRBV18	TGTGCCAGCTCACCACCCACCGGACCCTACGAGCAGTACTTC	CASSPPTGPYEQYF
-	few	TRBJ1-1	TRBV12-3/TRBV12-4	TGTGCCAGCAGACTCGGAGGGACGACTGAAGCTTTCTTT	CASRLGGTTEAFF
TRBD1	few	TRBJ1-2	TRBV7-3	TGTGCCAGCAGCCCGGGGACAGCCGACTATGGCTACACCTTC	CASSPGTADYGYTF
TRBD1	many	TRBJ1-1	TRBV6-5	TGTGCCAGCGGACAGGGGGGAACTGAAGCTTTCTTT	CASGQGGTEAFF
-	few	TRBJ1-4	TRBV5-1	TGCGCCAGCAGCTTGGACAGGGTCGATGAAAAACTGTTTTTT	CASSLDRVDEKLFF